One sample yielded the 27 T cell receptor beta chains listed below, sequenced in a study of post-analysis software for immune sequencing data. General study points: About five TRBV segments were more frequent in patients than controls; TRBV5-6, TRBV5-1 and TRBV20-1 belonged to this group.

No antigen has been identified for these receptors. Presence of unique molecular identifiers characterized the TCR beta cDNA libraries. TCRdb reanalysed the PCR reads using MiXCR and keeps one entry per CDR3 protein. The sample has 650,000 to 900,000 distinct CDR3 sequences, approximately 44% seen once; the top ten hold roughly 4.4%. Sequencing was carried out using blood. Receptors were obtained from a girl under 18 with multiple sclerosis.

V and J are TRBV6-5 and TRBJ2-4; 8 bases align to TRBD2. In germline, CDR1 is MNHEY, CDR2 SVGAGI. After removal of 6 bases from V and 8 bases from J, the junction contained 15 bases not matched to a gene. This CDR3 comprises 16 residues. The CDR3: CASSRGRSGINDIQYF. DNA of the CDR3: TGTGCCAGCAGCCGCGGGAGGTCCGGCATAAATGACATTCAGTACTTC.

The DNA of the CDR3 is TGCGCCAGCGGGCGGGCGAACACTGAAGCTTTCTTT. Amino acids: CASGRANTEAFF. The chain carries TRBV5-1 and TRBJ1-1; D gene ambiguous. This CDR3 comprises 12 residues. Deletions cut 7 bases from V and 1 base from J, with 8 bases between. Germline V gene data show CDR1 as SGHRS and CDR2 as YFSETQ.

The J gene is TRBJ1-2, the V gene TRBV7-9, with 11 bases aligning to TRBD1. V shed 4 bases and J 2 bases; nucleotides not matched to a gene: 15. Per germline, CDR1 SEHNR and CDR2 FQNEAQ (reference sequence). The CDR3 sequence is 19 residues long. The CDR3 coding sequence is TGTGCCAGCAGCTCGTCCTCCGGACAGGGGGCGCACAGAAACTATGGCTACACCTTC. Its translation: CASSSSSGQGAHRNYGYTF. The whole variable domain, filled in from reference TRBV7-9 and TRBJ1-2, reads DTGVSQNPRHKITKRGQNVTFRCDPISEHNRLYWYRQTLGQGPEFLTYFQNEAQLEKSRLLSDRFSAERPKGSFSTLEIQRTEQGDSAMYLCASSSSSGQGAHRNYGYTFGSGTRLTVV.

The sample holds a few counts of this clonotype. V usage is TRBV7-9 and J usage is TRBJ2-7; D is perhaps TRBD2 (6 bases). CDR3 length: 15 residues. From germline, CDR1 is SEHNR and CDR2 FQNEAQ (reference sequence). V gave up 5 bases and J gave up 4 bases, with 18 bases separating them. CDR3 sequence: CASSREGGPGYEQYF. CDR3 nucleotide sequence: TGTGCCAGCAGCAGAGAAGGAGGGCCGGGGTACGAGCAGTACTTC. Supplemented by reference TRBV7-9 and TRBJ2-7, the full variable domain reads DTGVSQNPRHKITKRGQNVTFRCDPISEHNRLYWYRQTLGQGPEFLTYFQNEAQLEKSRLLSDRFSAERPKGSFSTLEIQRTEQGDSAMYLCASSREGGPGYEQYFGPGTRLTVT.

V usage is TRBV20-1 and J usage is TRBJ2-7; TRBD2 matches at 14 bases. This CDR3 is 16 amino acids long. V gave up 5 bases and J gave up 0 bases; unmatched junction bases: 6. CDR1 DFQATT and CDR2 SNEGSKA come from the germline V gene (reference sequence). CDR3 DNA sequence: TGCAGTGCTGTCGGGACTAGCGGGGGACACTCCTACGAGCAGTACTTC. Translated: CSAVGTSGGHSYEQYF.

This clonotype was picked up many times. V and J are TRBV11-2 and TRBJ2-5; TRBD1 matches 9 bases. The junction had 1 base not matched to a gene; V was cut back by 5 bases and J by 3 bases. CDR1 is SGHAT, CDR2 FQNNGV, per germline. The CDR3 is made up of 13 amino acids. CDR3 DNA: TGTGCCAGCAGCCGGGACAGGGAAGAGACCCAGTACTTC. The encoded protein is CASSRDREETQYF.

On this clonotype itself: This may be a read error: a much more frequent sequence differs by one nucleotide. V and J are TRBV4-3 and TRBJ2-7; no definite D call. Gene TRBJ2-5 matches the end of the DNA better, so the J call may be wrong. Germline CDR1 LGHNA, CDR2 YSLEER. There are 14 residues in the CDR3. Here the CDR3 reads CANSQDVKVETQYF. The CDR3 nucleotides read TGCGCCAACAGCCAAGACGTCAAAGTAGAGACCCAGTACTTC.

A few counts support this clonotype. The CDR3 reads CASSLSSSNQPQHF. The CDR3 region has the DNA TGTGCCAGCAGCTTAAGCAGTAGCAATCAGCCCCAGCATTTT. The chain employs TRBV7-9 and TRBJ1-5; D remains ambiguous. CDR3 size: 14 residues. Germline values: CDR1 SEHNR, CDR2 FQNEAQ (reference sequence). Trimming pared 2 bases from V and 0 bases from J, leaving 5 bases between.

This clonotype was seen only a few times. The CDR3 DNA reads TGTGCCAGCTCACCACCGGACAGGGGGGCTGAAGCTTTCTTT. Its translation is CASSPPDRGAEAFF. The genes are TRBV18 and TRBJ1-1; 10 bases align to TRBD1. Germline CDR1 and CDR2: KGHSH and LQKENI. The CDR3 spans 14 residues. The V segment lost 0 bases and the J segment 6 bases; nucleotides outside the gene matches: 1.

This chain connects TRBV12-3 or TRBV12-4 to TRBJ2-7, with D tentatively TRBD2 (6 bases). The V end was cut by 4 bases, the J end by 1 base, with 11 bases between. The CDR3 runs 14 residues. DNA for the CDR3: TGTGCCAGCAGTTCCTCTAGCGCATCCTACGAGCAGTACTTC. It encodes CASSSSSASYEQYF.

This clonotype occurred a few times. The CDR3 spells CASSLTSAANTGELFF. In DNA, the CDR3 is TGTGCCAGCAGCTTAACGAGCGCCGCGAACACCGGGGAGCTGTTTTTT. This chain uses TRBV7-6 with TRBJ2-2; D is undetermined. V dropped 2 bases and J dropped 0 bases, with 10 bases sitting between them. The CDR3 runs 16 residues. Germline V CDR1 and CDR2: SGHVS, FNYEAQ.

This clonotype showed up just a few times. The chain is built from TRBV4-3 and TRBJ2-1; D is unresolved. The CDR3 sequence is 15 residues long. Trimming took off 4 bases at V and 0 bases at J, with 10 bases between the two ends. Per the germline V gene, CDR1 is LGHNA and CDR2 is YSLEER. CDR3 sequence (DNA): TGCGCCAGCAGCCTCCGGGCTCGCTCCTACAATGAGCAGTTCTTC. Its translation is CASSLRARSYNEQFF.

V is TRBV9 and J is TRBJ2-1; D might be TRBD1 or TRBD2, each matching 5 bases. Germline V gives CDR1 SGDLS, CDR2 YYNGEE. The germline V and J ends were trimmed by 0 bases and 6 bases, with 13 bases remaining between them. The CDR3 extends over 15 amino acids. CDR3 loop: CASSVGRGVSNEQFF. For the CDR3, the DNA is TGTGCCAGCAGCGTAGGAAGGGGAGTAAGCAATGAGCAGTTCTTC.

CDR3 region: CASSTTTVGNGYTF. The CDR3 bases are TGTGCCAGCAGCACCACGACAGTGGGAAATGGCTACACCTTC. The J gene is TRBJ1-2, the V gene TRBV12-3 or TRBV12-4; D might be TRBD1 (5 bases). Trimming stripped 6 bases from V and 6 bases from J, with 17 bases between. The CDR3 loop spans 14 amino acids.

This clonotype was seen at least ten times. The chain joins TRBV29-1 to TRBJ1-2; 7 bases match TRBD1. The germline V gene encodes CDR1 SQVTM and CDR2 ANQGSEA. Trimming cost V 7 bases and J 2 bases; bases outside gene matches: 4. The CDR3 extends over 12 amino acids. The CDR3 nucleotides read TGCAGCGCCCCGACAGGGAACTATGGCTACACCTTC. Amino acid sequence: CSAPTGNYGYTF.

In this sample, this clonotype turned up a few times. The chain joins TRBV11-1 to TRBJ2-3; D is possibly TRBD2 (6 bases). Trimming shortened V by 2 bases and J by 4 bases, and 7 bases separated the two germline ends. The CDR3 totals 13 residues. From germline, CDR1 is SGHAT and CDR2 FQDESV (reference sequence). The CDR3 DNA follows: TGTGCCAGCAGCTTACCGGGGGCAGATACGCAGTATTTT. Translation: CASSLPGADTQYF.

The J gene is TRBJ2-7, the V gene TRBV6-6; 7 bases are a match to TRBD2. Judging by the DNA end, TRBJ2-5 fits better; the J call may be wrong. The V gene's germline CDR1 is MNHNY and CDR2 SVGAGI (reference sequence). The CDR3 has 15 residues. The CDR3 DNA reads TGTGCCAGCAGTTTCCGTGGGAGGGCCCGTGAGACCCAGTACTTC. Its translation is CASSFRGRARETQYF.

The CDR3 loop is CASSEWGGAPYEQYF. The CDR3 DNA sequence: TGTGCCAGCAGTGAATGGGGCGGGGCCCCCTACGAGCAGTACTTC. The chain employs TRBV6-1 and TRBJ2-7; weak D call: TRBD2 (6 bases). Trimming took 2 bases from V and 2 from J, leaving 13 bases between them. The CDR3 covers 15 residues. CDR1 is MNHNS and CDR2 is SASEGT in the germline V gene.

The genes are TRBV28 and TRBJ1-1, with unresolved D. The CDR3 loop spans 15 amino acids. V was clipped by 10 bases and J by 3 bases, with 21 bases between them. Germline V CDR1 and CDR2: MDHEN, SYDVKM. CDR3 loop: CATSVVGSWDTEAFF. The DNA for the CDR3 is TGTGCCACCAGCGTAGTCGGGAGCTGGGACACTGAAGCTTTCTTT.

This chain joins TRBV20-1 and TRBJ2-1; the D gene is possibly TRBD2 (6 bases). This CDR3 is built from 14 residues. Germline CDR1 reads DFQATT; CDR2 reads SNEGSKA (reference sequence). Deletions cut 6 bases from V and 0 bases from J, with 12 bases between. CDR3 sequence reads: CSAVRGSSYNEQFF. The CDR3 coding sequence is TGCAGTGCCGTTCGGGGGAGCTCCTACAATGAGCAGTTCTTC.

This clonotype was observed a few times. V and J are TRBV4-1 and TRBJ2-5, with 7 positions matching TRBD2. The closer fit of TRBJ2-7 to the DNA end suggests the J call may be wrong. The CDR3 contains 16 residues. Germline CDR1 reads MGHRA; CDR2 reads YSYEKL. CDR3 in DNA: TGCGCCAGCAGCCTCGATGTTGGCGGGAGTATTTACGAGCAGTACTTC. It translates to CASSLDVGGSIYEQYF.

This clonotype was recorded a few times. The chain carries TRBV12-3 or TRBV12-4 and TRBJ2-5, with unresolved D. V was clipped by 1 base and J by 1 base, with 10 bases between them. The CDR3 totals 15 residues. The CDR3 DNA sequence: TGTGCCAGCAGTTTAGGGATCCGGACCCAAGAGACCCAGTACTTC. Amino acid sequence: CASSLGIRTQETQYF.

V gene TRBV29-1 combines with J gene TRBJ2-1; D could derive from TRBD1 or TRBD2 (5 bases each). The CDR3 covers 13 residues. Germline CDR1 reads SQVTM; CDR2 reads ANQGSEA. The germline V and J ends were trimmed by 4 bases and 5 bases, with 12 bases remaining between them. CDR3 DNA: TGCAGCGTTGGTCCGGGGCCCCACAATGAGCAGTTCTTC. Translation gives CSVGPGPHNEQFF.

This clonotype was observed a few times. V and J are TRBV10-3 and TRBJ2-7; D possibly matches TRBD1 or TRBD2 (5 bases each). CDR3 size: 14 residues. Germline CDR1 reads ENHRY; CDR2 reads SYGVKD. Deletions cut 3 bases from V and 4 bases from J, with 13 bases between. The CDR3 sequence is CAISEEGIGYEQYF. The CDR3 region has the DNA TGTGCCATCAGTGAAGAGGGGATAGGATACGAGCAGTACTTC.

Turning to this clonotype: A junction boundary mismatches the germline segment, possibly from a read error. The chain uses TRBV7-2 and TRBJ2-6; 8 bases are shared with TRBD1. Germline-derived CDR1 and CDR2 are SGHTA and FQGNSA. The CDR3 is 17 residues long. The CDR3 nucleotides are TGTGCCAACAGCCTTGGACAGGGCTCGTTTGGGGCCAACGTCCTGACTTTC. Residues: CANSLGQGSFGANVLTF.

This clonotype has a handful of counts. The CDR3 spells CASSQTTLYNEQFF. The CDR3 bases are TGTGCCAGCAGCCAAACTACCCTATACAATGAGCAGTTCTTC. The chain recombines TRBV3-1 with TRBJ2-1; D call uncertain. Trimming left V 2 bases short and J 4 bases short, with 9 bases between. The length of the CDR3 is 14 residues. Germline assignment: CDR1 LGHDT and CDR2 YNNKEL (reference sequence).

Remarks on this clonotype: At one boundary the junction diverges from the germline segment, which might be a read error. This rearrangement joins TRBV6-5 to TRBJ2-7; 7 bases align to TRBD1. The CDR3 covers 14 residues. Per germline, CDR1 MNHEY and CDR2 SVGAGI. CDR3 sequence reads: CAGSYSTGSYEQYF. CDR3 nucleotides: TGTGCCGGCAGTTACTCGACAGGGTCCTACGAGCAGTACTTC.